This T cell receptor (beta chain) appears in the sequencing data of a study of blood T cell repertoires in COVID-19. The age range of participants was about 18 to 100 years, with residence in about two dozen US areas. This CDR3 is 14 amino acids long. Trimming shortened V by 0 bases and J by 1 base, and 6 bases separated the two germline ends. Germline lookup yields CDR1 LNHDA and CDR2 SQIVND (reference sequence). The assay was immunoSEQ multiplex PCR, and TCRdb's table has in-frame clones only and misses some. The table lists around 250,000 clones, about 90% of them singletons. This clonotype was sampled from a woman aged 25 to 39 with acute COVID-19. The sequencing sample was made of PBMCs or T cells enriched from blood (not recorded which). The chain joins TRBV19 to TRBJ1-2; perhaps TRBD1 as D (5 bases). In DNA form, the CDR3 reads TGTGCCAGTAGTATAGACGGACATAACTATGGCTACACCTTC. Its translation: CASSIDGHNYGYTF.